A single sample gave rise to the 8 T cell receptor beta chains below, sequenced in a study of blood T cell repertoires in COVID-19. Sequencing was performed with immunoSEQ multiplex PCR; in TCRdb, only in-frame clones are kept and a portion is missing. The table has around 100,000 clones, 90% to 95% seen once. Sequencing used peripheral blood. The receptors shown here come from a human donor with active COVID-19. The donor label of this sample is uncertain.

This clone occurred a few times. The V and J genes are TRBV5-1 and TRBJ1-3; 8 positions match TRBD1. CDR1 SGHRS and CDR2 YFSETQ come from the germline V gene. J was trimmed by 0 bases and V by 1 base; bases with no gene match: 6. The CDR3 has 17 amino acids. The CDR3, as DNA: TGCGCCAGCAGCTTGTCCGGACAGGGAGACTCTGGAAACACCATATATTTT. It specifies CASSLSGQGDSGNTIYF.

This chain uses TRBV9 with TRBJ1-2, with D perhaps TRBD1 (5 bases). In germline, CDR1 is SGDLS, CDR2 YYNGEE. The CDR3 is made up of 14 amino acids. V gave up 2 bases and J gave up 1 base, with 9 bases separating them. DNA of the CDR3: TGTGCCAGCAGCGTTAGCCAGGGTAACTATGGCTACACCTTC. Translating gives CASSVSQGNYGYTF.

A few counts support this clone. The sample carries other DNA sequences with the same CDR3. The CDR3 bases are TGTGCCAGCAGTTACAGGGGGCTCTACGAGCAGTACTTC. Its protein product is CASSYRGLYEQYF. The genes are TRBV6-2 or TRBV6-3 and TRBJ2-7, with TRBD1 matching over 7 bases. Unmatched junction bases numbered 1, after V lost 2 bases and J lost 3 bases. The CDR3 is 13 residues long. From germline, CDR1 is MNHEY and CDR2 SVGEGT.

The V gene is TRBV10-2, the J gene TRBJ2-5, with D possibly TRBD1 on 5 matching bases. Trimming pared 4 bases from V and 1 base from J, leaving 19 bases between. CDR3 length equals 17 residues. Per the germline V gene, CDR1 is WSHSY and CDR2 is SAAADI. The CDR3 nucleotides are TGCGCCAGCAGTGGCGCCAGGGCCCCGGTGGGCCAAGAGACCCAGTACTTC. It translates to CASSGARAPVGQETQYF.

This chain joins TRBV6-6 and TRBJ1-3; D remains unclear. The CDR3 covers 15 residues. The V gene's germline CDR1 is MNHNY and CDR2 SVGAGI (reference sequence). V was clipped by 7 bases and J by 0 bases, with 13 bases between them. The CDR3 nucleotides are TGTGCCAGCACCACTACGGCGAGCTCTGGAAACACCATATATTTT. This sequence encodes CASTTTASSGNTIYF.

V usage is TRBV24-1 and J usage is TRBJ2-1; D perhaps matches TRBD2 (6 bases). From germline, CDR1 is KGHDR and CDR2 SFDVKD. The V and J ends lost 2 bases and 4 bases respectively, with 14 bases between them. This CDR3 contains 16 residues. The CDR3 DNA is TGTGCCACCAGTGATTCGCGGACTGGGACTTACAATGAGCAGTTCTTC. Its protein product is CATSDSRTGTYNEQFF.

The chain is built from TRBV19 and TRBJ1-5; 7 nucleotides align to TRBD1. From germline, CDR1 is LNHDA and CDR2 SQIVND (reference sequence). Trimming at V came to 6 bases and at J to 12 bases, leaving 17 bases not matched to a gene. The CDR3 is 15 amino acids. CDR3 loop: CASRGDSFIAISQHF. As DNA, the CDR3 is TGTGCCAGTAGGGGGGACAGTTTTATAGCAATCAGCCAGCATTTT.

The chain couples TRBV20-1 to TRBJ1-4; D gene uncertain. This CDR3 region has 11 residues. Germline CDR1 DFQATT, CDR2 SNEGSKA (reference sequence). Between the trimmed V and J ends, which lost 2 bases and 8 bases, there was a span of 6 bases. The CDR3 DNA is TGCAGTGCTAGAACTCGGGAAAAACTGTTTTTT. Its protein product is CSARTREKLFF.